Below are 6 T cell receptor beta chains sequenced from a single sample in a study of T-cell reconstitution after alpha-beta-depleted transplantation in children. Molecular barcoding with unique molecular identifiers was used for the TCRbeta library. Each CDR3 protein gets one entry after TCRdb re-called the PCR reads with MiXCR. The repertoire consists of some 830,000 distinct CDR3 sequences, with less than 20% occurring once and the leading ten covering just under 5%. The specimen was PBMCs, mostly from graft donor cells, collected 360 days after TCRalphabeta/CD19-depleted stem cell transplant. All receptors derive from a male patient aged 10-17 years who had a stem cell transplant for acute lymphoblastic leukemia, so the T cells may come from the graft donor.

The chain carries TRBV11-1 and TRBJ2-1; D remains ambiguous. V was shortened by 8 bases and J by 6 bases, with 11 bases between the two germline ends. The CDR3 totals 12 residues. CDR1 and CDR2 (germline): SGHAT, FQDESV (reference sequence). CDR3 protein: CASAPGFNEQFF. The CDR3 DNA follows: TGTGCCAGCGCGCCGGGTTTCAATGAGCAGTTCTTC.

This rearrangement joins TRBV6-1 to TRBJ2-5; TRBD1 is a possible D gene (5 bases). Trimming removed 8 bases at V and 1 base at J, with 11 bases between. CDR3 length equals 13 residues. The germline V gene encodes CDR1 MNHNS and CDR2 SASEGT. The DNA for the CDR3 is TGTGCCAGCGCCCAGGGCCTCCAAGAGACCCAGTACTTC. Translated, it gives CASAQGLQETQYF.

This clonotype was picked up many times. This chain uses TRBV2 with TRBJ1-1; 9 nucleotides line up with TRBD1. V lost 11 bases, J lost 0 bases, and 4 bases stayed unmatched. Per the germline V gene, CDR1 is SNHLY and CDR2 is FYNNEI. The CDR3 spans 13 residues. In nucleotides, the CDR3 is TGTGCCGACAGGGGGTTGATGAACACTGAAGCTTTCTTT. This gives the protein CADRGLMNTEAFF.

V and J are TRBV5-1 and TRBJ2-1; 8 nucleotides match TRBD2. The junction had 7 bases not matched to a gene; V was cut back by 2 bases and J by 9 bases. This CDR3 region has 14 residues. Germline lookup yields CDR1 SGHRS and CDR2 YFSETQ. The CDR3 sequence is CASSLLAALGEQFF. The CDR3 nucleotides are TGCGCCAGCAGCTTACTAGCGGCGCTCGGTGAGCAGTTCTTC.

The chain employs TRBV7-7 and TRBJ1-5; D might be TRBD1 (5 bases). The CDR3 has 15 amino acids. In germline, CDR1 is SSHAT, CDR2 FNYEAQ (reference sequence). Trimming took 2 bases from V and 4 from J, leaving 12 bases between them. CDR3 protein: CASSLWGRYNQPQHF. CDR3 coding DNA: TGTGCCAGCAGCTTATGGGGACGGTATAATCAGCCCCAGCATTTT. Full variable domain (rest looked up from reference TRBV7-7 and TRBJ1-5): GAGVSQSPRYKVTKRGQDVTLRCDPISSHATLYWYQQALGQGPEFLTYFNYEAQPDKSGLPSDRFSAERPEGSISTLTIQRTEQRDSAMYRCASSLWGRYNQPQHFGDGTRLSIL.

This clonotype was seen a few times. The rearrangement links TRBV12-3 or TRBV12-4 to TRBJ2-1, with unresolved D. CDR3 length equals 16 residues. V was trimmed by 6 bases and J by 0 bases, leaving 15 bases between them. The CDR3 protein is CASSRAYPSSYNEQFF. In DNA form, the CDR3 reads TGTGCCAGCAGCCGCGCATATCCGAGCTCCTACAATGAGCAGTTCTTC.